Each of the 17 T cell receptor beta chains below was sequenced from the same sample in a study of radiation and T cells in renal cell carcinoma. Assay used: immunoSEQ multiplex PCR; TCRdb lists only in-frame clones, some missing. The sample includes some 120,000 clones, 88% of them seen just once. As to time point: blood 2 weeks post-SBRT. The treatment: 15 Gy SBRT to primary tumor, nephrectomy 4 weeks later. The sequencing here drew on blood, taken from a patient whose treatment included radiotherapy and nephrectomy. Source of these receptors: a woman aged 70 to 79 with renal cell carcinoma.

The DNA for the CDR3 is TGCAGTGCGCCGGTTGGAAACACCATATATTTT. Translated: CSAPVGNTIYF. This sequence joins TRBV20-1 and TRBJ1-3; D uncertain. The germline V and J ends were trimmed by 6 bases and 3 bases, with 6 bases remaining between them. This CDR3 comprises 11 residues. Germline V lookup: CDR1 DFQATT, CDR2 SNEGSKA (reference sequence).

The V gene is TRBV4-2, the J gene TRBJ2-1; possibly TRBD2 for D (5 bases). The V end lost 3 bases, the J end lost 1 base, and 7 bases lay between the germline ends. CDR3 length equals 14 residues. The germline gives CDR1 LGHNA, CDR2 YNFKEQ. The chain's CDR3 is CASSQPGSYNEQFF. The CDR3 DNA reads as TGTGCCAGCAGCCAGCCGGGGTCCTACAATGAGCAGTTCTTC.

J is TRBJ2-2 and V is TRBV19; no reliable D call. The CDR3 sequence is 13 residues long. CDR1 is LNHDA, CDR2 SQIVND, per germline (reference sequence). Trimming took off 2 bases at V and 7 bases at J, with 8 bases between the two ends. The DNA of the CDR3 is TGTGCCAGTAGTATAAGGTTTCACGGGGAGCTGTTTTTT. This codes for CASSIRFHGELFF.

J is TRBJ1-2 and V is TRBV6-5; possibly TRBD1 for D (5 bases). The CDR3 totals 13 residues. Germline CDR1 and CDR2: MNHEY and SVGAGI. The V end was cut by 5 bases, the J end by 2 bases, with 9 bases between. The CDR3 sequence is CASSRQHNYGYTF. The CDR3 region has the DNA TGTGCCAGCAGTCGACAGCACAACTATGGCTACACCTTC.

The rearrangement links TRBV7-6 to TRBJ2-7; D is possibly TRBD2 (7 bases). CDR3 length: 16 amino acids. The V end lost 0 bases, the J end lost 6 bases, and 18 bases lay between the germline ends. Germline-derived CDR1 and CDR2 are SGHVS and FNYEAQ. The CDR3 nucleotides read TGTGCCAGCAGCTTAGCGATGGGGGGGCGGGACGGCGAGCAGTACTTC. Amino acid sequence: CASSLAMGGRDGEQYF.

The rearrangement links TRBV28 to TRBJ1-2; no definite D call. Germline CDR1 MDHEN, CDR2 SYDVKM. This CDR3 contains 11 residues. V lost 6 bases, J lost 5 bases, and 7 bases lay in between. The CDR3 coding sequence is TGTGCCAGCAGCCAGATATATGGCTACACCTTC. Encoded protein: CASSQIYGYTF.

The genes are TRBV15 and TRBJ2-7; D assignment may be TRBD1 or TRBD2 (5 bases each). Trimming took off 4 bases at V and 4 bases at J, with 11 bases between the two ends. The CDR3 contains 13 residues. Germline V CDR1 and CDR2: LNHNV, YYDKDF (reference sequence). The CDR3 coding sequence is TGTGCCACCAGCATCTGGGGGTCATACGAGCAGTACTTC. Translating gives CATSIWGSYEQYF.

The J gene is TRBJ1-2, the V gene TRBV7-2; 8 bases line up with TRBD1. Per germline, CDR1 SGHTA and CDR2 FQGNSA. J gave up 3 bases and V 5 bases, and 2 bases lay outside the gene matches. This CDR3 comprises 13 residues. The CDR3 DNA follows: TGTGCCAGCAGCCCGGGACAGGACTATGGCTACACCTTC. Protein sequence: CASSPGQDYGYTF.

The CDR3: CASSEVGGGAGETQYF. The CDR3 DNA is TGTGCCAGCAGCGAAGTTGGAGGGGGGGCCGGCGAGACCCAGTACTTC. The rearrangement joins TRBV9 to TRBJ2-5, with a possible D match to TRBD2 (7 bases). In germline, CDR1 is SGDLS, CDR2 YYNGEE. The CDR3 runs 16 residues. V lost 3 bases and J lost 5, with 20 bases in between.

The chain carries TRBV6-6 and TRBJ1-2; no firm D call. Per the germline V gene, CDR1 is MNHNY and CDR2 is SVGAGI (reference sequence). The CDR3 has 14 amino acids. The ends were cut back, 2 bases at V and 0 bases at J, with 7 bases in the middle. CDR3 sequence reads: CASSYGAANYGYTF. In DNA form, the CDR3 reads TGTGCCAGCAGTTACGGCGCAGCTAACTATGGCTACACCTTC.

This sequence joins TRBV27 and TRBJ1-1; weak D call: TRBD1 (5 bases). CDR1 is MNHEY and CDR2 is SMNVEV in the germline V gene (reference sequence). There are 14 residues in the CDR3. Trimming pared 6 bases from V and 1 base from J, leaving 12 bases between. The CDR3 here is CASSPPGRNTEAFF. The CDR3 region has the DNA TGTGCCAGCAGCCCCCCGGGACGGAACACTGAAGCTTTCTTT.

This rearrangement joins TRBV5-1 to TRBJ2-3; 13 bases line up with TRBD2. This CDR3 has 17 residues. V lost 4 bases, J lost 4 bases, and 9 bases stayed unmatched. Germline loops: CDR1 SGHRS, CDR2 YFSETQ. The CDR3 protein is CASSPKGTSGGADTQYF. In DNA form, the CDR3 reads TGCGCCAGCAGCCCCAAGGGTACTAGCGGGGGGGCAGATACGCAGTATTTT.

This rearrangement joins TRBV5-4 to TRBJ1-1; 8 bases align to TRBD1. CDR1 and CDR2 from the germline V gene are SGHNT and YYREEE (reference sequence). The CDR3 length is 13 residues. With 5 bases clipped from V and 4 bases from J, the junction kept 4 bases outside the gene matches. For the CDR3, the DNA is TGTGCCAGCAGGGGACAGGATGGCACTGAAGCTTTCTTT. Translated: CASRGQDGTEAFF. Full variable domain (remainder filled in from reference TRBV5-4 and TRBJ1-1): ETGVTQSPTHLIKTRGQQVTLRCSSQSGHNTVSWYQQALGQGPQFIFQYYREEENGRGNFPPRFSGLQFPNYSSELNVNALELDDSALYLCASRGQDGTEAFFGQGTRLTVV.

The J gene is TRBJ1-2, the V gene TRBV7-9, with TRBD1 identical over 10 bases. This CDR3 is 13 amino acids long. The V gene end was trimmed by 6 bases and the J gene end by 6 bases; junction bases not matched to a gene: 4. From germline, CDR1 is SEHNR and CDR2 FQNEAQ (reference sequence). CDR3 region: CASSYGTGDGYTF. Written as DNA, the CDR3 is TGTGCCAGCAGTTATGGGACAGGGGATGGCTACACCTTC.

This sequence joins TRBV29-1 and TRBJ2-5; 7 bases map to TRBD1. The end of the DNA fits TRBJ2-7 better, so the J call may be wrong. The CDR3 covers 14 residues. Germline V gene lookup returns CDR1 SQVTM and CDR2 ANQGSEA. The CDR3 reads CSVVQGQISYEQYF. The CDR3 DNA follows: TGCAGCGTTGTACAGGGGCAGATATCCTACGAGCAGTACTTC.

In its sample, this clone was seen once. V is TRBV27 and J is TRBJ2-2; no clear D. The CDR3 runs to 14 residues. V lost 3 bases, J lost 4 bases, and 9 bases lay in between. CDR1 is MNHEY, CDR2 SMNVEV, per germline (reference sequence). The CDR3 reads CASSFQASTGELFF. Here the CDR3 DNA reads TGTGCCAGCAGTTTTCAGGCATCCACCGGGGAGCTGTTTTTT.

This chain joins TRBV6-4 and TRBJ2-3, with D possibly being TRBD2 (7 bases). Germline V CDR1 and CDR2: MRHNA, SNTAGT. CDR3 length equals 16 residues. Trimming shortened V by 0 bases and J by 8 bases, and 18 bases separated the two germline ends. The CDR3 coding sequence is TGTGCCAGCAGTGACTCTGAGGGGGGGCCATCGGGTACGCAGTATTTT. This translates into CASSDSEGGPSGTQYF.